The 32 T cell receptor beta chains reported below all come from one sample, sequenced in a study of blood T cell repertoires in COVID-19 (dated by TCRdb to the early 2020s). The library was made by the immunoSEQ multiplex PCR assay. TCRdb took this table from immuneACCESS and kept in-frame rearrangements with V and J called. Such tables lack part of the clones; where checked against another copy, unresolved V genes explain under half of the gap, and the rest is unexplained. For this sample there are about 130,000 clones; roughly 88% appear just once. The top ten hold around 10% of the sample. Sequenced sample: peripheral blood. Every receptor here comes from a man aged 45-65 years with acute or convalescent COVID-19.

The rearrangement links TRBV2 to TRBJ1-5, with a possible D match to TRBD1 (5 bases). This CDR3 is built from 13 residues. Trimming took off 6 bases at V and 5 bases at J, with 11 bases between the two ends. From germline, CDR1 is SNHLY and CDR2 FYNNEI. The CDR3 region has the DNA TGTGCCAGCAGGGACGACAGATATCAGCCCCAGCATTTT. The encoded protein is CASRDDRYQPQHF.

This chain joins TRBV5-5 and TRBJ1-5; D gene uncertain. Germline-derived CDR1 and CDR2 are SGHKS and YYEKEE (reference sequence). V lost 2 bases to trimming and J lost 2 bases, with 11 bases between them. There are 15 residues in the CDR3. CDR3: CASSLGSSGNQPQHF. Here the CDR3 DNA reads TGTGCCAGCAGCTTAGGGAGTTCGGGCAATCAGCCCCAGCATTTT.

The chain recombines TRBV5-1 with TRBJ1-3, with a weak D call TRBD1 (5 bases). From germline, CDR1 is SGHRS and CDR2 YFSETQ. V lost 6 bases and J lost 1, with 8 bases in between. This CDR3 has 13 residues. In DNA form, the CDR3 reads TGCGCCAGCAACGGGGGTTCTGGAAACACCATATATTTT. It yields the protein CASNGGSGNTIYF. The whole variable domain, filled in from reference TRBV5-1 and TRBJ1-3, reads KAGVTQTPRYLIKTRGQQVTLSCSPISGHRSVSWYQQTPGQGLQFLFEYFSETQRNKGNFPGRFSGRQFSNSRSEMNVSTLELGDSALYLCASNGGSGNTIYFGEGSWLTVV.

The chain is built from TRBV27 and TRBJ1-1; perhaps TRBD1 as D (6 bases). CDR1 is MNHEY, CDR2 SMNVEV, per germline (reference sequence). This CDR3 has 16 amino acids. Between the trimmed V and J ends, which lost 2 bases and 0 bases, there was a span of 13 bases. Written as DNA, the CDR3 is TGTGCCAGCAGTTTAGGGACTACAGGGCTGAACACTGAAGCTTTCTTT. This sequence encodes CASSLGTTGLNTEAFF.

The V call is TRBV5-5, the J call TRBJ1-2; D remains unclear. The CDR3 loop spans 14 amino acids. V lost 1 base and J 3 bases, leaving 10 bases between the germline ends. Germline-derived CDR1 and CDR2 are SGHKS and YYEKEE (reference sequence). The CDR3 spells CASSLTPGDYGYTF. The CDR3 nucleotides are TGTGCCAGCAGCTTGACCCCCGGAGACTATGGCTACACCTTC. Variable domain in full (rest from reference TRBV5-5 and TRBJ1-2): DAGVTQSPTHLIKTRGQQVTLRCSPISGHKSVSWYQQVLGQGPQFIFQYYEKEERGRGNFPDRFSARQFPNYSSELNVNALLLGDSALYLCASSLTPGDYGYTFGSGTRLTVV.

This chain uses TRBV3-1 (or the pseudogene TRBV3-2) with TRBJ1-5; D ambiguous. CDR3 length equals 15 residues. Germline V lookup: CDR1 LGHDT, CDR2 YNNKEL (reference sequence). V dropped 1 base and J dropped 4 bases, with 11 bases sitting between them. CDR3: CASSQANLQNQPQHF. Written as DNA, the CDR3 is TGTGCCAGCAGCCAAGCAAATTTACAAAATCAGCCCCAGCATTTT.

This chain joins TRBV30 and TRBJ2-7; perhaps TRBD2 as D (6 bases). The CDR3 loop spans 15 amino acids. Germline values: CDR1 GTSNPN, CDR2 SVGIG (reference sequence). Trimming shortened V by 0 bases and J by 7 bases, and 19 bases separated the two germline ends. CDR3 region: CAWSVPGGYGDEQYF. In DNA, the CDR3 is TGTGCCTGGAGTGTACCCGGGGGATACGGGGATGAGCAGTACTTC.

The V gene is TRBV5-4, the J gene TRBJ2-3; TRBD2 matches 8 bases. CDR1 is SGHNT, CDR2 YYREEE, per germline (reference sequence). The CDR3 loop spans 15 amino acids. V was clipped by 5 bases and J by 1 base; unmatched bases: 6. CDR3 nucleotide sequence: TGTGCCAGCAGATCCGGGACTAGAGGCACAGATACGCAGTATTTT. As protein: CASRSGTRGTDTQYF.

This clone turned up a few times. The CDR3 sequence is CASSEPAGAMTDTQYF. In nucleotides, the CDR3 is TGCGCCAGCAGTGAGCCAGCGGGGGCCATGACAGATACGCAGTATTTT. The gene calls are TRBV10-2 and TRBJ2-3; 8 bases fit TRBD2. Trimming took 2 bases from V and 3 from J; bases not matched to a gene: 7. CDR3 length: 16 amino acids. Germline lookup yields CDR1 WSHSY and CDR2 SAAADI.

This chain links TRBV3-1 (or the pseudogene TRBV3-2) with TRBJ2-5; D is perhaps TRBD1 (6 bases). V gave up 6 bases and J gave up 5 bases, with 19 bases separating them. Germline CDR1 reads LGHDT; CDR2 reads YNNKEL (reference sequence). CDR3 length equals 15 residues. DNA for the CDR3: TGTGCCAGCAGAGATACAGGGTCTCGGAGGGAGACCCAGTACTTC. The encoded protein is CASRDTGSRRETQYF.

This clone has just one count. The CDR3 here is CASSLSISGRISSYNEQFF. CDR3 nucleotides: TGCGCCAGCAGCTTGAGTATTAGCGGGAGGATTAGCTCCTACAATGAGCAGTTCTTC. The chain joins TRBV5-1 to TRBJ2-1; 10 bases agree with TRBD2. The germline gives CDR1 SGHRS, CDR2 YFSETQ. This CDR3 is 19 amino acids long. With 1 base clipped from V and 0 bases from J, the junction kept 10 bases outside the gene matches.

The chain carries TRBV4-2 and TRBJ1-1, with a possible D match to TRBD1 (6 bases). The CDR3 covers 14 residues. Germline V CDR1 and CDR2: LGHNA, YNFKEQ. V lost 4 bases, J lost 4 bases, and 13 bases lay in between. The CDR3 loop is CASSPRGSGTEAFF. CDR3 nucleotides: TGTGCCAGCAGCCCCAGGGGAAGTGGCACTGAAGCTTTCTTT.

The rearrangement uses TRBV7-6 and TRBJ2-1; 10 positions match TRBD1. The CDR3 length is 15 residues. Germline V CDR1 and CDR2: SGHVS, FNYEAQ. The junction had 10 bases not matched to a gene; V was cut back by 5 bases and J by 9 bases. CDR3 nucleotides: TGTGCCAGCAGCAAAACCGGGACAGGGGTTGTTGAGCAGTTCTTC. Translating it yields CASSKTGTGVVEQFF. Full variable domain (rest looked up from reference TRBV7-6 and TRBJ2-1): GAGVSQSPRYKVTKRGQDVALRCDPISGHVSLYWYRQALGQGPEFLTYFNYEAQQDKSGLPNDRFSAERPEGSISTLTIQRTEQRDSAMYRCASSKTGTGVVEQFFGPGTRLTVL.

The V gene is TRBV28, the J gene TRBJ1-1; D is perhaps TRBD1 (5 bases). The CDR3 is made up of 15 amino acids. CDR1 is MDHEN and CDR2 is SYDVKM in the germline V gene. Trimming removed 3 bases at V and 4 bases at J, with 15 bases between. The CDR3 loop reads CASSFLHRDFTEAFF. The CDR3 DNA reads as TGTGCCAGCAGTTTTCTCCACCGGGACTTCACTGAAGCTTTCTTT. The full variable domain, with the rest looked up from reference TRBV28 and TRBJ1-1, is DVKVTQSSRYLVKRTGEKVFLECVQDMDHENMFWYRQDPGLGLRLIYFSYDVKMKEKGDIPEGYSVSREKKERFSLILESASTNQTSMYLCASSFLHRDFTEAFFGQGTRLTVV.

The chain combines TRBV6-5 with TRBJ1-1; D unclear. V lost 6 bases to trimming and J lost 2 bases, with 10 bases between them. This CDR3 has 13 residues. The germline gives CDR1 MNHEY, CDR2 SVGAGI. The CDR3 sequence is CASRKHLNTEAFF. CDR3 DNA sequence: TGTGCCAGCAGAAAACATCTCAACACTGAAGCTTTCTTT.

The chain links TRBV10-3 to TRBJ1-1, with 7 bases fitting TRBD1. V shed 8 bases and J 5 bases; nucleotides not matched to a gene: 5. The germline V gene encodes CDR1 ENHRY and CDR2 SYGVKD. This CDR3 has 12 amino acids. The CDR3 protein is CAILRGQTEAFF. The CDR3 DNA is TGTGCCATCCTGAGGGGGCAAACTGAAGCTTTCTTT.

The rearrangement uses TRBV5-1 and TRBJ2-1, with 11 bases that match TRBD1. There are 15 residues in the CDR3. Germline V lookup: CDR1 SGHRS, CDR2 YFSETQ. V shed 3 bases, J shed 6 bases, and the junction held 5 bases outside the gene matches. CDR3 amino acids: CASSSGTGGVNEQFF. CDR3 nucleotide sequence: TGCGCCAGCAGCTCCGGGACAGGGGGAGTCAATGAGCAGTTCTTC.

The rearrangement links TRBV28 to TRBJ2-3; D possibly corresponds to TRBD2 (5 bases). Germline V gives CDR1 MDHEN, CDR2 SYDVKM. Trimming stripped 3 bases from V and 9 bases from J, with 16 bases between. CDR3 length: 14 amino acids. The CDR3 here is CASSFPSAGGTQYF. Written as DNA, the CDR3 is TGTGCCAGCAGTTTCCCGTCGGCGGGTGGGACGCAGTATTTT.

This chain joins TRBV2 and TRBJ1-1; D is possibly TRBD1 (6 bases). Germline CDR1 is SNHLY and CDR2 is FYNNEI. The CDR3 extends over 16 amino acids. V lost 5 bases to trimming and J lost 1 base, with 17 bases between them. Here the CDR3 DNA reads TGTGCCAGCAGTTTTTCTACTGACAGGTCGAACACTGAAGCTTTCTTT. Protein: CASSFSTDRSNTEAFF.

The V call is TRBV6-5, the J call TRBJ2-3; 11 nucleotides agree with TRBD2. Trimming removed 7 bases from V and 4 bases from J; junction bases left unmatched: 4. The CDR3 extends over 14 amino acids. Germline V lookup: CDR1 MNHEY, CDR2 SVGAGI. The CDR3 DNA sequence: TGTGCCAGCAAAGGGGGACTAGCGGCAGATACGCAGTATTTT. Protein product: CASKGGLAADTQYF.

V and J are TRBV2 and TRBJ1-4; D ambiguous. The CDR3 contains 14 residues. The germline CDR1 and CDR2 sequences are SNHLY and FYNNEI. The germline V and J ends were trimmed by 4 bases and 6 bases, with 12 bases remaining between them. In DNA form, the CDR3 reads TGTGCCAGCAGTGTAACTCACTCGGATGAAAAACTGTTTTTT. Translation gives CASSVTHSDEKLFF.

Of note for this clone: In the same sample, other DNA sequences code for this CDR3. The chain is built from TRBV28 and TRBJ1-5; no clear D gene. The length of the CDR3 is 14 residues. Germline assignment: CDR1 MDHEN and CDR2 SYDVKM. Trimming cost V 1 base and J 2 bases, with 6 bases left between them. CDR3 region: CASSLFGGNQPQHF. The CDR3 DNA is TGTGCCAGCAGTTTATTTGGAGGCAATCAGCCCCAGCATTTT.

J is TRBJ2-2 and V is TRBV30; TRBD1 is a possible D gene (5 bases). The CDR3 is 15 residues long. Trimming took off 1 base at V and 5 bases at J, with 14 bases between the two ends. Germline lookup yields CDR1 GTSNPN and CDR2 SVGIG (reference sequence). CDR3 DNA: TGTGCCTGGAGTGCGATTAGGGGCCTGACCGGGGAGCTGTTTTTT. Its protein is CAWSAIRGLTGELFF.

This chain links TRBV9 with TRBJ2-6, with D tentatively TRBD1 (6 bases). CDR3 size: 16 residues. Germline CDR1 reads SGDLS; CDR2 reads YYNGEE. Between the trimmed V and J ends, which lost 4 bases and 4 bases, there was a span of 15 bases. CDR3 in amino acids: CASSPQAGVGANVLTF. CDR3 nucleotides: TGTGCCAGCAGCCCTCAGGCAGGGGTCGGGGCCAACGTCCTGACTTTC. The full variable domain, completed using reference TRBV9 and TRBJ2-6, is DSGVTQTPKHLITATGQRVTLRCSPRSGDLSVYWYQQSLDQGLQFLIQYYNGEERAKGNILERFSAQQFPDLHSELNLSSLELGDSALYFCASSPQAGVGANVLTFGAGSRLTVL.

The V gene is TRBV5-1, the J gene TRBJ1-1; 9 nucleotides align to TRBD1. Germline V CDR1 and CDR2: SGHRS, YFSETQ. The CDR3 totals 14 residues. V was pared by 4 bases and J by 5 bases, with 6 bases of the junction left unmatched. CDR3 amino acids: CASSPWTGETEAFF. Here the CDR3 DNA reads TGCGCCAGCAGCCCTTGGACAGGGGAGACTGAAGCTTTCTTT. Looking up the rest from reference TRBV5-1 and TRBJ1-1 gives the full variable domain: KAGVTQTPRYLIKTRGQQVTLSCSPISGHRSVSWYQQTPGQGLQFLFEYFSETQRNKGNFPGRFSGRQFSNSRSEMNVSTLELGDSALYLCASSPWTGETEAFFGQGTRLTVV.

The chain's CDR3 is CASSPRSGSSYNEQFF. The CDR3 coding sequence is TGTGCCAGCTCACCTCGAAGCGGGAGCTCCTACAATGAGCAGTTCTTC. The genes are TRBV18 and TRBJ2-1; 8 bases fit TRBD2. V shed 3 bases and J 0 bases; nucleotides not matched to a gene: 4. The CDR3 consists of 16 residues. From germline, CDR1 is KGHSH and CDR2 LQKENI.

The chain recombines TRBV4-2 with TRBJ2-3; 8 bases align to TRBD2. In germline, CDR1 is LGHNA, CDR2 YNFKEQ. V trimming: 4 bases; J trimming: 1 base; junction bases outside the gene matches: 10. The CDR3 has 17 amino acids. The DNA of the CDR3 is TGTGCCAGCAGCCTCTTTTATCAGACTAGCGGCACAGATACGCAGTATTTT. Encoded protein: CASSLFYQTSGTDTQYF.

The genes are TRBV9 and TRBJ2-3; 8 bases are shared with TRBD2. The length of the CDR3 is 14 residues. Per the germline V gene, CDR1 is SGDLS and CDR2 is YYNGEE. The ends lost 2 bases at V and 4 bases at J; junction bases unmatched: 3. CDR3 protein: CASSVPAGADTQYF. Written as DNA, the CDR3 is TGTGCCAGCAGCGTTCCAGCGGGGGCAGATACGCAGTATTTT.

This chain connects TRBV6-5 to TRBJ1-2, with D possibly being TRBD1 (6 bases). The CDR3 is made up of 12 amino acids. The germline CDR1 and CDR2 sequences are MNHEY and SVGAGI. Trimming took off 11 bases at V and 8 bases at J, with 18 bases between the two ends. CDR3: CAGFGGARGYTF. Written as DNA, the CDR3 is TGTGCCGGGTTTGGGGGGGCGCGGGGCTACACCTTC.

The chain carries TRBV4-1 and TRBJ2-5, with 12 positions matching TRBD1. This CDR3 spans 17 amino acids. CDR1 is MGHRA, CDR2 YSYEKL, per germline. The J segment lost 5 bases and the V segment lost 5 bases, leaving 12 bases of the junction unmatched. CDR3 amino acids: CASSSSPGTGGAETQYF. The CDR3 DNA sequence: TGCGCCAGCAGCTCGAGCCCTGGGACAGGGGGCGCGGAGACCCAGTACTTC.

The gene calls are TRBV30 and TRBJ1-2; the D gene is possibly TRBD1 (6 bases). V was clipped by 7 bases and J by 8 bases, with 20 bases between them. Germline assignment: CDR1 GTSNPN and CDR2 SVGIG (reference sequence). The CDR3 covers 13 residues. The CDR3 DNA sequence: TGTGCCTCCCTACCGCGGGGGCGCGAGGGCTACACCTTC. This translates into CASLPRGREGYTF.

CDR3 nucleotide sequence: TGTGCCAGCAGCTACGGATTGACAGAGAACACTGAAGCTTTCTTT. Translating gives CASSYGLTENTEAFF. The chain employs TRBV7-9 and TRBJ1-1, with D possibly matching TRBD1 (5 bases). Trimming stripped 4 bases from V and 1 base from J, with 13 bases between. Per germline, CDR1 SEHNR and CDR2 FQNEAQ (reference sequence). The CDR3 has 15 residues.